The entry that follows covers one T cell receptor beta chain sequence. Its antigen remains unidentified. Germline and junction disagree at one end, which may indicate a read error. This specimen belongs to a study of T cells in Graves' hyperthyroidism and ophthalmopathy. From germline, CDR1 is SGHTA and CDR2 FQGTGA. This CDR3 region has 16 residues. Diagnosis relied on clinical symptoms, serum thyroxine and TRAb, thyroid ultrasound and orbital computed tomography. Regarding the study as a whole: Researchers report that a 13 V-J model separated ophthalmopathy from stable hyperthyroidism. Appearing also in blood were most of the thyroid clonotypes expanded above 0.001.

RNA transcripts were the template for amplifying TCR beta CDR3 regions. The study used the HTBI primer set for a first-round RT-PCR of the TCR CDR3. TCRdb fed the multiplex PCR reads into MiXCR, producing one record per CDR3 protein. Counted here are 600,000 to 700,000 distinct CDR3 sequences, about 45% occurring once; the ten biggest clones make up less than 8.5%. This TCR derives from an adult man with Graves' disease, either hyperthyroidism or ophthalmopathy (not recorded which). This sequence joins TRBV7-3 and TRBJ1-1, with D possibly TRBD1 on 6 matching bases. Sequencing used peripheral blood or thyroid tissue (not recorded which). The CDR3 sequence: CASSQERTEVITEAFF. DNA of the CDR3: TGCGCCAGCAGCCAAGAGCGGACAGAAGTAATTACTGAAGCTTTCTTT.